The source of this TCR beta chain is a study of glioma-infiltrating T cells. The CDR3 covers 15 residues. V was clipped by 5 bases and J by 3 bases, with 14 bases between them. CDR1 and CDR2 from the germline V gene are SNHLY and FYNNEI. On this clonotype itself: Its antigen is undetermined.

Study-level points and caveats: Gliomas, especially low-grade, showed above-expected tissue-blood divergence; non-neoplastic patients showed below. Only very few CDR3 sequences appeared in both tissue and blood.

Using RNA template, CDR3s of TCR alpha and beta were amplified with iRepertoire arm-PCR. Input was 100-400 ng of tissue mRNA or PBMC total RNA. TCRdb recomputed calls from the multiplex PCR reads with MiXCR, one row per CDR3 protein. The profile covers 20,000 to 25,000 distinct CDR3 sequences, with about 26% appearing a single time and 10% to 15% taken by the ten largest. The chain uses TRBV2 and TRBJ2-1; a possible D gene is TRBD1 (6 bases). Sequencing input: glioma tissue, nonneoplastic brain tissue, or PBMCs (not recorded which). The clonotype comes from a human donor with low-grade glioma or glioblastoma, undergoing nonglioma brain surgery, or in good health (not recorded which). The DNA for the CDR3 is TGTGCCAGCAGTCCATTACAGGGAAGCTACAATGAGCAGTTCTTC. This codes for CASSPLQGSYNEQFF.